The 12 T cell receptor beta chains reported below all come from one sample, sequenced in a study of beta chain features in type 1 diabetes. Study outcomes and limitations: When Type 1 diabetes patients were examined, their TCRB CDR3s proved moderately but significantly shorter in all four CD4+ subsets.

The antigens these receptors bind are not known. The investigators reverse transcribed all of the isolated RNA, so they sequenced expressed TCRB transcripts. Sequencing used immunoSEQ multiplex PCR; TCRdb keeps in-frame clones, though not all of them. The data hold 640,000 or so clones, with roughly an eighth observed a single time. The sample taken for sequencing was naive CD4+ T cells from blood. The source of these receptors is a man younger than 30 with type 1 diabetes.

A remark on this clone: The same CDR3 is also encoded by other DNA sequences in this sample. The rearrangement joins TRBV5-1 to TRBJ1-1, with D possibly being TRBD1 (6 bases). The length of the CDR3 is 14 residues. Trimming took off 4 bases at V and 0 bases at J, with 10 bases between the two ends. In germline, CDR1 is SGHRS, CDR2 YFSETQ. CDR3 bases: TGCGCCAGCAGCCCCGGACAGATGAACACTGAAGCTTTCTTT. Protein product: CASSPGQMNTEAFF.

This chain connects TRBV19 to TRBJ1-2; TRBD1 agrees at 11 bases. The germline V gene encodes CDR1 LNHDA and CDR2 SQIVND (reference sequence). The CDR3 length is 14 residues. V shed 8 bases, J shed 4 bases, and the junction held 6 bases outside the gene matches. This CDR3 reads CASHRDRGSYGYTF. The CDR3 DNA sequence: TGTGCCAGTCATAGGGACAGGGGGTCCTATGGCTACACCTTC.

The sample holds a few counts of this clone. This CDR3 reads CASSLAGQRRETQYF. The CDR3 DNA reads TGTGCCAGCAGCTTGGCGGGACAGAGGAGAGAGACCCAGTACTTC. J is TRBJ2-5 and V is TRBV7-9; D is perhaps TRBD1 (7 bases). Germline CDR1 and CDR2: SEHNR and FQNEAQ (reference sequence). The ends were cut back, 3 bases at V and 4 bases at J, with 15 bases in the middle. CDR3 length equals 15 residues.

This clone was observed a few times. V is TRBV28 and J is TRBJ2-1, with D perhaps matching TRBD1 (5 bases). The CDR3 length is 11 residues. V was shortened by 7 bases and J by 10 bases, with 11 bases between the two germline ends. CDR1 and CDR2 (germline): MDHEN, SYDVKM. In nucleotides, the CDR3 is TGTGCCAGCACTACAGGCGGAGAGCAGTTCTTC. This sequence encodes CASTTGGEQFF.

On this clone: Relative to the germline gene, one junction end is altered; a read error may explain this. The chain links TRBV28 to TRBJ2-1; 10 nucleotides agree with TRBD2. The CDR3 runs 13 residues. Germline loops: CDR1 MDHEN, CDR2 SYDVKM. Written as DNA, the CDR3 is TGTGCCAGCAGTATCACTAGCGGGGCCGCATCGATCTTC. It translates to CASSITSGAASIF.

The CDR3 loop is CASRAPNTDTQYF. The CDR3 DNA follows: TGTGCCAGCAGGGCACCAAACACAGATACGCAGTATTTT. The V gene is TRBV28, the J gene TRBJ2-3; D is undetermined. The CDR3 has 13 amino acids. V was clipped by 6 bases and J by 2 bases, with 9 bases between them. The V gene's germline CDR1 is MDHEN and CDR2 SYDVKM.

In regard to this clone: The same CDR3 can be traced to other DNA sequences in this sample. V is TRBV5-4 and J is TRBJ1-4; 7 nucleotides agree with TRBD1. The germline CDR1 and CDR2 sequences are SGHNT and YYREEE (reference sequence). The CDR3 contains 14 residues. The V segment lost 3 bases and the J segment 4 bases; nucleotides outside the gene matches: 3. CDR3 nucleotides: TGTGCCAGCAGCTCCAGGGACAGTAATGAAAAACTGTTTTTT. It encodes CASSSRDSNEKLFF.

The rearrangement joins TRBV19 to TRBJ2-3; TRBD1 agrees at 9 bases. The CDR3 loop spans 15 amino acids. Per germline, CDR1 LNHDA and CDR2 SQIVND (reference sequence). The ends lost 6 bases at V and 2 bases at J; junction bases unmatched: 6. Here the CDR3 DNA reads TGTGCCAGTAGGCCAGGGACAGGGTCCACAGATACGCAGTATTTT. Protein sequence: CASRPGTGSTDTQYF.

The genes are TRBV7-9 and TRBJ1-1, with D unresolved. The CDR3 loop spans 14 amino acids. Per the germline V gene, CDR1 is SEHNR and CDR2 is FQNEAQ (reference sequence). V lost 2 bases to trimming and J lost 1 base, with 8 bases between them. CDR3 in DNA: TGTGCCAGCAGCTTAATGGGCAGGAACACTGAAGCTTTCTTT. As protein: CASSLMGRNTEAFF.

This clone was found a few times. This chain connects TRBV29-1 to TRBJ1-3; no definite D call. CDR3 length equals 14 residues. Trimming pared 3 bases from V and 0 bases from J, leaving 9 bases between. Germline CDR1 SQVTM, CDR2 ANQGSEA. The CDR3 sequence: CSVDRGSSGNTIYF. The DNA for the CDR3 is TGCAGCGTTGACCGAGGGAGCTCTGGAAACACCATATATTTT.

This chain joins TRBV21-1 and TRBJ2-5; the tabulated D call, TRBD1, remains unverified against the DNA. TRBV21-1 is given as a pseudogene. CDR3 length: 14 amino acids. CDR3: CASSKVQGGETQYF. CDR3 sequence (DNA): TGTGCCAGCAGCAAAGTTCAGGGCGGTGAGACCCAGTACTTC.

The CDR3 sequence is CASSLEVRSPLHF. The CDR3 DNA reads as TGTGCCAGCAGCTTAGAAGTGAGGTCACCCCTCCACTTT. The chain joins TRBV7-9 to TRBJ1-6; D call uncertain. V dropped 1 base and J dropped 10 bases, with 8 bases sitting between them. The CDR3 runs 13 residues. CDR1 is SEHNR and CDR2 is FQNEAQ in the germline V gene (reference sequence). The full variable domain, completed using reference TRBV7-9 and TRBJ1-6, is DTGVSQNPRHKITKRGQNVTFRCDPISEHNRLYWYRQTLGQGPEFLTYFQNEAQLEKSRLLSDRFSAERPKGSFSTLEIQRTEQGDSAMYLCASSLEVRSPLHFGNGTRLTVT.